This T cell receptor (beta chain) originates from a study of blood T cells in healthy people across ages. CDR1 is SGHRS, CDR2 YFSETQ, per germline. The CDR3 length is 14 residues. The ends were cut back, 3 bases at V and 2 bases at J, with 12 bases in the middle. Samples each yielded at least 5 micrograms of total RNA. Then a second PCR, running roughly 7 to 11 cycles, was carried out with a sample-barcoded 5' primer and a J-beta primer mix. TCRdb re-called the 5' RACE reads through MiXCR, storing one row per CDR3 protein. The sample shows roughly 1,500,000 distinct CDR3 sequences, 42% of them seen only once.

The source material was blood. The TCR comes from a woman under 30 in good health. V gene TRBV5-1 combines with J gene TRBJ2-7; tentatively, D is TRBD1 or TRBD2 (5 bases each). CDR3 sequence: CASSSRGDPYEQYF. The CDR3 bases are TGCGCCAGCAGCTCAAGAGGGGACCCCTACGAGCAGTACTTC.